The clone carrying this T cell receptor beta chain has only a few counts. These data originate in a study of OX40 agonist ivuxolimab in advanced cancers. Germline V gives CDR1 SGHRS, CDR2 YFSETQ. The CDR3 covers 12 residues. V lost 0 bases and J lost 8, with 3 bases in between. Blood sampling was done at baseline, cycle 4 day 1, and cycle 7 day 1. Sequenced by immunoSEQ multiplex PCR; TCRdb stores in-frame clones only, minus some. This sample has under 85,000 clones, with approximately 95% found just once. The starting material was CD4+ or CD8+ T cells sorted from blood, obtained in a trial of the OX40 agonist ivuxolimab. This chain uses TRBV5-1 with TRBJ1-6; D unresolved. This TCR derives from an adult with an advanced solid tumor such as melanoma, head and neck, liver or kidney cancer. CDR3 amino acids: CASSLGDSPLHF. The CDR3 DNA follows: TGCGCCAGCAGCTTGGGAGATTCACCCCTCCACTTT.